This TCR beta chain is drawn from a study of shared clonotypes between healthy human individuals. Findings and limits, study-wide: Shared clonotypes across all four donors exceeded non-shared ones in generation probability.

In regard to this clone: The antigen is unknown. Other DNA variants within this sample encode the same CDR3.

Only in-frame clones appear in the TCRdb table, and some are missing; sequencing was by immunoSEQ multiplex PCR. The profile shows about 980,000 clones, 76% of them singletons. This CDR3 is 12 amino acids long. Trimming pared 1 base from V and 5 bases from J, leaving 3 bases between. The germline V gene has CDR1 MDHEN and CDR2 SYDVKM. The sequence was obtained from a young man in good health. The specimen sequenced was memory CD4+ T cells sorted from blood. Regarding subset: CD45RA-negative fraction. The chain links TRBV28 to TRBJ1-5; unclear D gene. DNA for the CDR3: TGTGCCAGCAGTTTATTATATCAGCCCCAGCATTTT. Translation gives CASSLLYQPQHF.